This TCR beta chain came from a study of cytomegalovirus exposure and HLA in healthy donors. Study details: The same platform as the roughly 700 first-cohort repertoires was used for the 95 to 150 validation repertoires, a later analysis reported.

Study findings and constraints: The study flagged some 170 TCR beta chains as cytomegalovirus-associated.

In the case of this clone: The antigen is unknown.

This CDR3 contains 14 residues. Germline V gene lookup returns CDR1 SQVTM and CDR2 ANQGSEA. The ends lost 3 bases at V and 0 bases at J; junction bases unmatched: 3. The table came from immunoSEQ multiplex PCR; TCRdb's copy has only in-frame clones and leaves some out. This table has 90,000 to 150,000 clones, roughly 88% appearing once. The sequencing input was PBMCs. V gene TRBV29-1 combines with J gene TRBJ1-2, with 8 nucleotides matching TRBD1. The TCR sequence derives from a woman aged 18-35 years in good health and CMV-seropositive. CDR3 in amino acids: CSVDKDRANYGYTF. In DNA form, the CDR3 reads TGCAGCGTTGATAAGGACAGGGCTAACTATGGCTACACCTTC. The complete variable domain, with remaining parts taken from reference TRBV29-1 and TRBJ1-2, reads SAVISQKPSRDICQRGTSLTIQCQVDSQVTMMFWYRQQPGQSLTLIATANQGSEATYESGFVIDKFPISRPNLTFSTLTVSNMSPEDSSIYLCSVDKDRANYGYTFGSGTRLTVV.